Below, 22 T cell receptor beta chains from the same sample are listed, as sequenced in a study of blood T cell repertoires in COVID-19. Only in-frame clones appear in the TCRdb table, and some are missing; sequencing was by immunoSEQ multiplex PCR. The table lists 360,000 or so clones, roughly 91% of them singletons. Sequenced sample: PBMCs or T cells enriched from blood (not recorded which). Receptors were obtained from a woman younger than 45 who had recovered from COVID-19.

This sequence joins TRBV30 and TRBJ2-2; 7 nucleotides line up with TRBD2. Germline CDR1 is GTSNPN and CDR2 is SVGIG (reference sequence). This CDR3 region has 21 residues. Trimming at V came to 1 base and at J to 8 bases, leaving 28 bases not matched to a gene. The CDR3 DNA reads TGTGCCTGGAGTGCCCCATTGAATTGGGGAGGGCTCCTGGTGCTACAGGGGGAGCTGTTTTTT. It translates to CAWSAPLNWGGLLVLQGELFF.

This chain uses TRBV24-1 with TRBJ1-1; a weak D match, TRBD1 (6 bases). The V end lost 8 bases, the J end lost 2 bases, and 11 bases lay between the germline ends. The CDR3 has 13 residues. In germline, CDR1 is KGHDR, CDR2 SFDVKD. DNA for the CDR3: TGTGCCACCAATAACAGGGAAAACACTGAAGCTTTCTTT. Translating it yields CATNNRENTEAFF.

V is TRBV7-8 and J is TRBJ1-1; weak D call: TRBD1 (6 bases). Germline values: CDR1 SGHVS, CDR2 FQNEAQ. This CDR3 contains 13 residues. The V end was cut by 7 bases, the J end by 4 bases, with 13 bases between. CDR3 residues: CASTPGVVTEAFF. The CDR3 DNA reads TGTGCCAGCACCCCAGGGGTGGTCACTGAAGCTTTCTTT.

The chain has TRBV4-2 and TRBJ1-1; a possible D gene is TRBD1 (6 bases). From germline, CDR1 is LGHNA and CDR2 YNFKEQ. The CDR3 runs to 14 residues. Trimming removed 1 base from V and 5 bases from J, with 11 bases in between. The CDR3 is CASSQVGTWTEAFF. The CDR3 region has the DNA TGTGCCAGCAGCCAAGTTGGGACATGGACTGAAGCTTTCTTT.

V is TRBV6-5 and J is TRBJ2-2; D remains ambiguous. The germline CDR1 and CDR2 sequences are MNHEY and SVGAGI. This CDR3 has 12 residues. V lost 5 bases and J lost 3, with 4 bases in between. The CDR3 loop reads CASSHYTGELFF. CDR3 in DNA: TGTGCCAGCAGTCATTACACCGGGGAGCTGTTTTTT.

The table lists this clone with a few counts. The chain uses TRBV7-3 and TRBJ1-2; 9 nucleotides match TRBD1. This CDR3 has 15 residues. Germline loops: CDR1 SGHTA, CDR2 FQGTGA. Trimming at V came to 3 bases and at J to 4 bases, leaving 6 bases not matched to a gene. The CDR3 spells CASSLAAGQGYGYTF. The CDR3 DNA follows: TGTGCCAGCAGCTTGGCTGCGGGACAGGGCTATGGCTACACCTTC.

V usage is TRBV19 and J usage is TRBJ2-2; tentatively, D is TRBD2 (5 bases). The CDR3 is 14 residues long. Looked up from germline, CDR1 is LNHDA and CDR2 is SQIVND (reference sequence). Trimming removed 8 bases from V and 0 bases from J, with 10 bases in between. The DNA of the CDR3 is TGTGCCAGTCGGGGAGCGACGAACACCGGGGAGCTGTTTTTT. Translated, it gives CASRGATNTGELFF.

V usage is TRBV28 and J usage is TRBJ1-1; possible D gene TRBD1, 5 bases. The CDR3 length is 13 residues. Trimming removed 5 bases from V and 10 bases from J, with 17 bases in between. Germline V gives CDR1 MDHEN, CDR2 SYDVKM. The CDR3 bases are TGTGCCAGCAGTGGGACGGGCTGGCGGGGAGCTTTCTTT. It encodes CASSGTGWRGAFF.

The chain combines TRBV3-1 (or the pseudogene TRBV3-2) with TRBJ1-1, with a tentative D call TRBD1 (5 bases). V gave up 6 bases and J gave up 0 bases, with 8 bases separating them. The CDR3 is 13 residues long. The germline V gene has CDR1 LGHDT and CDR2 YNNKEL (reference sequence). CDR3 sequence reads: CASRPGMNTEAFF. CDR3 DNA: TGTGCCAGCAGACCAGGGATGAACACTGAAGCTTTCTTT.

In this sample, this clone turned up once. The gene calls are TRBV28 and TRBJ1-2; D gene ambiguous. The CDR3 contains 15 residues. Per the germline V gene, CDR1 is MDHEN and CDR2 is SYDVKM. V dropped 5 bases and J dropped 0 bases, with 13 bases sitting between them. CDR3 sequence: CASSTRARANYGYTF. In DNA, the CDR3 is TGTGCCAGCAGTACCCGGGCGCGGGCTAACTATGGCTACACCTTC.

The rearrangement uses TRBV3-1 (or the pseudogene TRBV3-2) and TRBJ2-5, with D perhaps matching TRBD2 (5 bases). CDR1 and CDR2 (germline): LGHDT, YNNKEL (reference sequence). Trimming removed 1 base at V and 5 bases at J, with 11 bases between. This CDR3 spans 14 amino acids. CDR3 sequence (DNA): TGTGCCAGCAGCCAAGCGGGCTCGGGGGAGACCCAGTACTTC. This sequence encodes CASSQAGSGETQYF.

CDR3 protein: CAWSVYPRGQPQHF. CDR3 bases: TGTGCCTGGAGTGTCTACCCACGGGGTCAGCCCCAGCATTTT. The genes are TRBV30 and TRBJ1-5, with D unresolved. Between the trimmed V and J ends, which lost 0 bases and 6 bases, there was a span of 12 bases. Germline V CDR1 and CDR2: GTSNPN, SVGIG (reference sequence). The CDR3 spans 14 residues. Full variable domain (rest looked up from reference TRBV30 and TRBJ1-5): SQTIHQWPATLVQPVGSPLSLECTVEGTSNPNLYWYRQAAGRGLQLLFYSVGIGQISSEVPQNLSASRPQDRQFILSSKKLLLSDSGFYLCAWSVYPRGQPQHFGDGTRLSIL.

CDR3 bases: TGTGCCAGCAGCTTAGCAGCCGGACAGGGGATGGAGACCCAGTACTTC. It encodes CASSLAAGQGMETQYF. V is TRBV7-9 and J is TRBJ2-5; 9 bases match TRBD1. This CDR3 is 16 amino acids long. Germline values: CDR1 SEHNR, CDR2 FQNEAQ (reference sequence). V lost 0 bases to trimming and J lost 5 bases; unmatched junction nucleotides: 7.

The gene calls are TRBV11-1 and TRBJ1-1; D possibly corresponds to TRBD1 (5 bases). V lost 2 bases and J 6 bases, leaving 10 bases between the germline ends. From germline, CDR1 is SGHAT and CDR2 FQDESV (reference sequence). There are 13 residues in the CDR3. CDR3: CASSLFPGAEAFF. As DNA, the CDR3 is TGTGCCAGCAGCTTATTTCCGGGGGCTGAAGCTTTCTTT.

The chain joins TRBV2 to TRBJ2-6; D is undetermined. Germline assignment: CDR1 SNHLY and CDR2 FYNNEI. Trimming stripped 7 bases from V and 3 bases from J, with 10 bases between. The CDR3 consists of 14 residues. The CDR3 loop reads CASKAELGANVLTF. CDR3 in DNA: TGTGCCAGCAAGGCGGAGCTTGGGGCCAACGTCCTGACTTTC.

This clone turned up a few times. The chain has TRBV6-5 and TRBJ1-5; 7 nucleotides agree with TRBD1. Germline loops: CDR1 MNHEY, CDR2 SVGAGI. CDR3 size: 14 residues. Trimming took 6 bases from V and 4 from J; bases not matched to a gene: 6. In nucleotides, the CDR3 is TGTGCCAGCAGCCCATACAGGGGTAATCAGCCCCAGCATTTT. It translates to CASSPYRGNQPQHF.

The chain has TRBV27 and TRBJ2-1; 7 nucleotides match TRBD1. The CDR3 extends over 16 amino acids. With 8 bases clipped from V and 6 bases from J, the junction kept 16 bases outside the gene matches. The germline CDR1 and CDR2 sequences are MNHEY and SMNVEV (reference sequence). This CDR3 is CASRPFSGGSGNEQFF. The CDR3 coding sequence is TGTGCCAGCCGACCTTTTTCAGGGGGATCGGGCAATGAGCAGTTCTTC.

This clone was counted only a few times. The rearrangement joins TRBV10-3 to TRBJ1-3; D is perhaps TRBD1 (6 bases). Germline V gene data show CDR1 as ENHRY and CDR2 as SYGVKD. The CDR3 runs to 16 residues. Trimming cost V 4 bases and J 5 bases, with 18 bases left between them. CDR3: CAISVVGGGDRNTIYF. The CDR3 bases are TGTGCCATCAGTGTGGTCGGCGGGGGCGATAGAAACACCATATATTTT.

J is TRBJ2-5 and V is TRBV30, with D hard to call. Trimming removed 0 bases from V and 3 bases from J, with 8 bases in between. CDR1 and CDR2 (germline): GTSNPN, SVGIG (reference sequence). There are 13 residues in the CDR3. The DNA for the CDR3 is TGTGCCTGGAGTGTCGAGCAAAAAGAGACCCAGTACTTC. Translating it yields CAWSVEQKETQYF.

The V and J genes are TRBV6-1 and TRBJ2-5; 8 nucleotides match TRBD2. Germline trimming cut 3 bases from V and 3 bases from J; bases unmatched to any gene: 6. Germline V lookup: CDR1 MNHNS, CDR2 SASEGT. The CDR3 loop spans 15 amino acids. The CDR3 DNA sequence: TGTGCCAGCAGTGACCGTTTCGGGGGGGAAGAGACCCAGTACTTC. This translates into CASSDRFGGEETQYF.

This clone has only a few counts. The rearrangement links TRBV11-3 to TRBJ2-3; 8 nucleotides line up with TRBD1. Germline V gives CDR1 SGHNT, CDR2 YENEEA. The CDR3 runs to 17 residues. V shed 4 bases, J shed 3 bases, and the junction held 12 bases outside the gene matches. CDR3 nucleotide sequence: TGTGCCAGCAGCTCGGGGGTAAACAGGGGGACGACAGATACGCAGTATTTT. As protein: CASSSGVNRGTTDTQYF.

V gene TRBV28 combines with J gene TRBJ1-2; maybe TRBD1 (6 bases). Per the germline V gene, CDR1 is MDHEN and CDR2 is SYDVKM. The V end lost 5 bases, the J end lost 4 bases, and 14 bases lay between the germline ends. CDR3 size: 14 residues. In DNA form, the CDR3 reads TGTGCCAGCAGTCCGATTACAGGGAGCTATGGCTACACCTTC. Its protein is CASSPITGSYGYTF.